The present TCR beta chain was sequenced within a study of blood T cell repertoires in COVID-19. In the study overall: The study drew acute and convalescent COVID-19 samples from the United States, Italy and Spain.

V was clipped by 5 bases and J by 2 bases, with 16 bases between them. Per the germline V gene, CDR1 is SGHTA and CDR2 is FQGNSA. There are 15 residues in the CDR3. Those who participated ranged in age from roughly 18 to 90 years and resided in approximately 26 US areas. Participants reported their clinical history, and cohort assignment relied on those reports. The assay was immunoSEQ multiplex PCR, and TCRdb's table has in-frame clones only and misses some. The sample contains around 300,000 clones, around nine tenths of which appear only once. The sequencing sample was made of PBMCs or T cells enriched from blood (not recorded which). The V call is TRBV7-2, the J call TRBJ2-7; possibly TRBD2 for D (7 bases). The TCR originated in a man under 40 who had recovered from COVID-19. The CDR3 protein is CASSQFAGAAYEQYF. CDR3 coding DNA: TGTGCCAGCAGCCAGTTCGCGGGGGCAGCCTACGAGCAGTACTTC.